This record covers a single T cell receptor beta chain. This sample is drawn from a study of blood T cell repertoires in COVID-19. Germline-derived CDR1 and CDR2 are MNHEY and SVGAGI. The CDR3 extends over 15 amino acids. Trimming cost V 2 bases and J 5 bases; bases outside gene matches: 5. Everyone who took part was 18 to 89 years old, and they came from 24 US areas. Allocation to cohorts depended on clinical history reported by the participants. Assay: immunoSEQ multiplex PCR; the TCRdb copy retains only in-frame clones and omits some. Seen here are approximately 200,000 clones, roughly 80% observed once, and the top ten hold roughly 3.2%.

Sequencing was carried out using PBMCs or T cells enriched from blood (not recorded which). This sequence originates from a woman aged 30 to 39 who had recovered from COVID-19. V and J are TRBV6-5 and TRBJ2-5; 10 bases agree with TRBD1. The CDR3 protein is CASSYTGTGVETQYF. CDR3 coding DNA: TGTGCCAGCAGTTACACCGGGACAGGGGTGGAGACCCAGTACTTC.